This T cell receptor (beta chain) appears in the sequencing data of a study of CD8 T cells in ankylosing spondylitis. Whole-study findings and limits: Characteristic, it appeared, of ankylosing spondylitis blood was a TCR beta motif of several highly homologous variants.

TCRdb fed the 5' RACE reads into MiXCR, producing one record per CDR3 protein. The sample consists of just under 550,000 distinct CDR3 sequences, approximately 11% of them appearing once. Turning to this clonotype: Its antigen is not known.

CDR3 length: 16 residues. Sequenced sample: blood, either unsorted or a sorted T cell fraction (not recorded which). The chain employs TRBV21-1 and TRBJ2-3; the table's D call, TRBD2, has no DNA check behind it. TRBV21-1 constitutes a pseudogene. This TCR came from a male donor with ankylosing spondylitis. In nucleotides, the CDR3 is TGTGCCAGCAGCAAAGATGCTAGCGGGGGCACAGATACGCAGTATTTT. It encodes CASSKDASGGTDTQYF.